The source of this TCR beta chain is a study of cytomegalovirus exposure and HLA in healthy donors. The CDR3 is 12 residues long. After removal of 7 bases from V and 8 bases from J, the junction contained 10 bases not matched to a gene. Germline V gene sequence: CDR1 SQVTM, CDR2 ANQGSEA. The PCR made use of 60 Vbeta and 13 Jbeta primers. The table came from immunoSEQ multiplex PCR; TCRdb's copy has only in-frame clones and leaves some out. The sample yields fewer than 250,000 clones, roughly 77% seen once. The rearrangement links TRBV29-1 to TRBJ1-2; TRBD1 aligns across 7 bases. The TCR sequence derives from a woman in her forties or fifties in good health and CMV-seronegative. Specimen: PBMCs. The CDR3 nucleotides read TGCAGCGCTGGAGGGACAGTCTTCGGCTACACCTTC. Its protein product is CSAGGTVFGYTF.